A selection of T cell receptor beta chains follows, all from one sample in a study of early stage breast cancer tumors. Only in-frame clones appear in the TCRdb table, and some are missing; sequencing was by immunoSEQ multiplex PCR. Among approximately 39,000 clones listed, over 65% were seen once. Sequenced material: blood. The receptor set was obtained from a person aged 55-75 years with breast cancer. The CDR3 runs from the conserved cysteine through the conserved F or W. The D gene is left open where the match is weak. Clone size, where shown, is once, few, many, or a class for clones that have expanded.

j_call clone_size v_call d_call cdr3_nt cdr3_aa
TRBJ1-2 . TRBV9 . TGTGCCAGCAACCGGGCTTTCAACTATGGCTACACCTTC CASNRAFNYGYTF
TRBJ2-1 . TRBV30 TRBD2 TGTGCCTGGAGTGGGAGATTAGCGGGGGGAGGGAATGAGCAGTTCTTC CAWSGRLAGGGNEQFF
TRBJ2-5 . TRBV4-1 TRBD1 TGCGCCAGCAGCCAAGATCCGGGGACAGGTTCGGAGACCCAGTACTTC CASSQDPGTGSETQYF
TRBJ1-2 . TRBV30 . TGTGCCTGGAGTGCCGAGGGAAGGGCTGGCTACACCTTC CAWSAEGRAGYTF
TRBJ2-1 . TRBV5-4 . TGTGCCAGCAGACTCGACAGCTACAATGAGCAGTTCTTC CASRLDSYNEQFF
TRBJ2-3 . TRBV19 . TGTGCCAGTAGTCCCGACCGGTCGAGCACAGATACGCAGTATTTT CASSPDRSSTDTQYF
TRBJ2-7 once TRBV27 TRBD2 TGTGCCAGCAGCTGGACTAGCGGGGGGTGGGGCGAGCAGTACTTC CASSWTSGGWGEQYF
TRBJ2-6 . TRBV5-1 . TGCGCCAGCAGCCCCTTTAGTCCCTCTGGGGCCAACGTCCTGACTTTC CASSPFSPSGANVLTF
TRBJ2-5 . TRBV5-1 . TGCGCCAGCAGCAAGTTGCCCGGCGCCCCAGGGACAGAGACCCAGTACTTC CASSKLPGAPGTETQYF
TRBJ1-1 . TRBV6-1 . TGTGCCAGCAGCACAACCGGGGGCCGCACTGAAGCTTTCTTT CASSTTGGRTEAFF
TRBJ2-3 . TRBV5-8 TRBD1 TGTGCCAGCAGCTCAGGACAGGTCGCCACAGATACGCAGTATTTT CASSSGQVATDTQYF
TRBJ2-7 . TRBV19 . TGTGCCAGTAGTATAACAGACCGGGGAGGCTACGAGCAGTACTTC CASSITDRGGYEQYF
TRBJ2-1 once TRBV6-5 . TGTGCCAGCAGCCATACAGGAGTAGAGCAGTTCTTC CASSHTGVEQFF
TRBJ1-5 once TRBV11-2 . TGTGCCAGCAGCTTCAGTAGCAATCAGCCCCAGCATTTT CASSFSSNQPQHF
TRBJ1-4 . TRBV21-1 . TGTGCCAGCAGCCGGGAGTCCCCCCTTAAGAGCGAAAAACTGTTTTTT CASSRESPLKSEKLFF